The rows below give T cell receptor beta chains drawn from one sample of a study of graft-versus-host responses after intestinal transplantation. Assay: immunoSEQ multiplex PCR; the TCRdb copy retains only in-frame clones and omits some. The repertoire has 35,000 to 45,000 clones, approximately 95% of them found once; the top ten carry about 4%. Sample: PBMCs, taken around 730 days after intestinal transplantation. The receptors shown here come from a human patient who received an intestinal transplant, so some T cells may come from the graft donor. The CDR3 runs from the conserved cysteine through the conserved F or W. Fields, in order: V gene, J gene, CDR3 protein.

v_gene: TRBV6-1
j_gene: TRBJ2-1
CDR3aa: CASTTGGSDNEQFF

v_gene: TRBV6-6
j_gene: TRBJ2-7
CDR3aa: CASSYRELGYEQYF

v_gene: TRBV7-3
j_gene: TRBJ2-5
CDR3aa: CASSLAGAQETQYF

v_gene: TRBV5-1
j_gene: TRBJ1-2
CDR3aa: CASSGTGQFGYTF

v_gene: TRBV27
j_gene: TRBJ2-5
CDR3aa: CASSSLEAETQYF

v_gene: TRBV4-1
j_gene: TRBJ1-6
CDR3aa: CASSQDRGWASNSPLHF

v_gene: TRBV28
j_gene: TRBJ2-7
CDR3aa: CASRFIRAPNEQYF

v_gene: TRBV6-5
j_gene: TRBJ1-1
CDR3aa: CASSYLGSSEAFF

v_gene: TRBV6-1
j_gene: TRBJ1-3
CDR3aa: CASSGQGSGTRNTIYF

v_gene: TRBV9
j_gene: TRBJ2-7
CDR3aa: CASSPNPSGTGKTYEQYF